The clone carrying this TCR beta chain was detected many times. As yet, its antigen is unknown. Patients who underwent sequencing had shown CD8+CD57+ cell expansion by flow cytometry. There were no patients without severe acquired aplastic anemia. There was no therapy given to any patient before the blood sampling took place. These data are taken from a study of CD8+CD57+ T cells in acquired aplastic anemia. For the study at large: Across the sorted CD4+ and CD8+ cells, DNA amounts averaged 3.2 ug. Study outcomes and limitations: The number of CD8+ CDR3 sequences shared by patients and controls was approximately 31.

The template for TCR beta VDJ and CDR3 sequence profiling was genomic DNA. TCRdb re-derived calls from the reads in MiXCR, one entry per CDR3 protein. The sample lists some 160,000 distinct CDR3 sequences, more than 45% occurring once. The ends were cut back, 4 bases at V and 5 bases at J, with 14 bases in the middle. The germline CDR1 and CDR2 sequences are ENHRY and SYGVKD. The CDR3 covers 14 residues. The sample was sorted CD4+, CD8+, or CD8+CD57+ T cells (not recorded which) from PBMCs. This receptor was identified in a human donor with aplastic anemia. The genes are TRBV10-3 and TRBJ1-2; D unresolved. CDR3 nucleotides: TGTGCCATCAGTGTTGAGCCAGGAAGTTATGGCTACACCTTC. Encoded protein: CAISVEPGSYGYTF.